The present T cell receptor beta chain was sequenced within a study of shared clonotypes between healthy human individuals. In the study overall: For every donor, three CD4 naive, three CD4 memory, two CD8 naive and one CD8 memory plates were used. Study-wide findings and caveats: Several donors held around 5% of naive CD4 clonotypes in common.

Note on this clone: Its antigen is still unknown.

Roughly 33,000 T cell genomes, or about 200 ng DNA, went into the sorted-subset replicate PCRs. Sequenced by immunoSEQ multiplex PCR; TCRdb stores in-frame clones only, minus some. The sample has 2 million to 2.5 million clones, approximately 93% seen once. Donors comprised only Caucasian adults living in Nashville, Tennessee. Trimming took 5 bases from V and 5 from J, leaving 10 bases between them. Germline lookup yields CDR1 KGHSY and CDR2 FQNENV. The CDR3 is 12 residues long. The gene calls are TRBV16 and TRBJ2-7; D might be TRBD1 (6 bases). The sequenced material came from naive CD4+ T cells from PBMCs. Documented subset: CD45RA+ positively selected. The receptor's source is a man younger than 35 in good health. Some clones in this sample may be carry-over from other donors' samples. The CDR3 reads CASSRTVNEQYF. CDR3 bases: TGTGCCAGCAGCAGGACAGTTAACGAGCAGTACTTC. Using reference TRBV16 and TRBJ2-7 for the parts outside the CDR3, the full variable domain is GEEVAQTPKHLVRGEGQKAKLYCAPIKGHSYVFWYQQVLKNEFKFLISFQNENVFDETGMPKERFSAKCLPNSPCSLEIQATKLEDSAVYFCASSRTVNEQYFGPGTRLTVT.